Shown below are 13 T cell receptor beta chains from a single sample sequenced in a study of cytomegalovirus exposure and HLA in healthy donors. The PCR had 60 Vbeta and 13 Jbeta primers. Only in-frame clones appear in the TCRdb table, and some are missing; sequencing was by immunoSEQ multiplex PCR. The sample contains some 140,000 clones, 60% to 85% of which appear only once. The material sequenced was PBMCs. The receptors stem from a woman aged 40-49 years in good health and CMV-seronegative.

The chain uses TRBV28 and TRBJ2-3; D unresolved. This CDR3 contains 12 residues. Germline assignment: CDR1 MDHEN and CDR2 SYDVKM. The V end was cut by 10 bases, the J end by 6 bases, with 14 bases between. CDR3 coding DNA: TGTGCCAACGGCCCAGCGTGGGATACGCAGTATTTT. Encoded protein: CANGPAWDTQYF.

This rearrangement joins TRBV5-1 to TRBJ1-5; 7 bases map to TRBD1. Germline assignment: CDR1 SGHRS and CDR2 YFSETQ. V was pared by 2 bases and J by 3 bases, with 2 bases of the junction left unmatched. This CDR3 spans 14 amino acids. CDR3 in amino acids: CASSFGTDNQPQHF. CDR3 nucleotides: TGCGCCAGCAGCTTCGGGACAGACAATCAGCCCCAGCATTTT.

V is TRBV5-4 and J is TRBJ1-1; 7 nucleotides agree with TRBD1. The CDR3 length is 15 residues. Germline V gene data show CDR1 as SGHNT and CDR2 as YYREEE (reference sequence). The V gene end was trimmed by 0 bases and the J gene end by 1 base; junction bases not matched to a gene: 3. CDR3 coding DNA: TGTGCCAGCAGCTTGGTGGGACAGAGGAACACTGAAGCTTTCTTT. This sequence encodes CASSLVGQRNTEAFF.

This rearrangement joins TRBV11-2 to TRBJ1-4; D remains ambiguous. CDR3 length: 14 residues. The V gene's germline CDR1 is SGHAT and CDR2 FQNNGV. The V gene lost 4 bases and the J gene lost 7 bases, with 13 bases spanning the gap. The CDR3 is CASSSPTEVEKLFF. In DNA, the CDR3 is TGTGCCAGCAGCTCCCCCACGGAGGTTGAAAAACTGTTTTTT.

The chain combines TRBV27 with TRBJ2-3, with TRBD2 identical over 8 bases. The CDR3 sequence is 15 residues long. Unmatched junction bases numbered 11, after V lost 6 bases and J lost 6 bases. Germline CDR1 is MNHEY and CDR2 is SMNVEV (reference sequence). CDR3 sequence: CASRPGGGVRDTQYF. CDR3 sequence (DNA): TGTGCCAGCAGGCCCGGGGGGGGCGTAAGGGATACGCAGTATTTT.

This chain uses TRBV2 with TRBJ2-5, with TRBD2 identical over 8 bases. The CDR3 contains 14 residues. The germline CDR1 and CDR2 sequences are SNHLY and FYNNEI. V was pared by 8 bases and J by 3 bases, with 8 bases of the junction left unmatched. The CDR3 protein is CASLGRGAEETQYF. For the CDR3, the DNA is TGTGCCAGCCTTGGGCGGGGGGCAGAAGAGACCCAGTACTTC.

This clone was picked up a small number of times. The rearrangement uses TRBV6-6 and TRBJ1-1; D possibly corresponds to TRBD1 (5 bases). This CDR3 is built from 13 residues. CDR1 is MNHNY and CDR2 is SVGAGI in the germline V gene (reference sequence). V lost 4 bases and J lost 2, with 8 bases in between. Written as DNA, the CDR3 is TGTGCCAGCAGTTCGGACATCAACACTGAAGCTTTCTTT. It encodes CASSSDINTEAFF.

The rearrangement joins TRBV6-6 to TRBJ1-5, with a weak D call TRBD1 (6 bases). CDR1 MNHNY and CDR2 SVGAGI come from the germline V gene (reference sequence). The CDR3 is made up of 10 amino acids. The CDR3 loop is CAGGRQPQHF. DNA of the CDR3: TGTGCGGGGGGGCGTCAGCCCCAGCATTTT.

The chain joins TRBV6-6 to TRBJ2-7, with 7 positions matching TRBD1. J gave up 5 bases and V 5 bases, and 12 bases lay outside the gene matches. This CDR3 is 15 amino acids long. CDR1 and CDR2 (germline): MNHNY, SVGAGI (reference sequence). The DNA of the CDR3 is TGTGCCAGCAGTCCCCCTAAGGGACAGACGAACGAGCAGTACTTC. Translated: CASSPPKGQTNEQYF.

This clone was counted once. The genes are TRBV11-3 and TRBJ1-1; 7 bases fit TRBD1. The CDR3 is made up of 13 amino acids. With V trimmed by 8 bases and J by 2 bases, 5 bases remained unmatched. Germline V gene lookup returns CDR1 SGHNT and CDR2 YENEEA. CDR3 DNA sequence: TGTGCCAGCTTGGGACAGCCTAACACTGAAGCTTTCTTT. Protein: CASLGQPNTEAFF. The full variable domain, its missing parts supplied by reference TRBV11-3 and TRBJ1-1, is EAGVVQSPRYKIIEKKQPVAFWCNPISGHNTLYWYLQNLGQGPELLIRYENEEAVDDSQLPKDRFSAERLKGVDSTLKIQPAELGDSAVYLCASLGQPNTEAFFGQGTRLTVV.

The gene calls are TRBV5-6 and TRBJ1-2; 10 bases agree with TRBD1. The CDR3 is made up of 15 amino acids. V lost 2 bases and J lost 3; bases outside the gene matches: 4. Germline lookup yields CDR1 SGHDT and CDR2 YYEEEE. The CDR3 region is CASSFRTGGYYGYTF. The CDR3 coding sequence is TGTGCCAGCAGCTTTAGGACAGGGGGGTACTATGGCTACACCTTC.

The chain employs TRBV6-1 and TRBJ1-5; TRBD1 might be the D (6 bases). In germline, CDR1 is MNHNS, CDR2 SASEGT. This CDR3 region has 15 residues. V was trimmed by 2 bases and J by 0 bases, leaving 8 bases between them. The CDR3 is CASSEPGDSNQPQHF. The CDR3 DNA follows: TGTGCCAGCAGTGAACCAGGGGATAGCAATCAGCCCCAGCATTTT.

The chain couples TRBV28 to TRBJ2-7; D is perhaps TRBD2 (6 bases). Trimming cost V 8 bases and J 1 base, with 9 bases left between them. Germline CDR1 MDHEN, CDR2 SYDVKM. The CDR3 extends over 12 amino acids. In DNA, the CDR3 is TGTGCCAGCCGTCGGGGGTCCTACGAGCAGTACTTC. Translated, it gives CASRRGSYEQYF.